Listed here are 25 T cell receptor beta chains from one sample, sequenced in a study of human thymus T cells. Sequencing used immunoSEQ multiplex PCR; TCRdb keeps in-frame clones, though not all of them. The sample carries more than 70,000 clones, just over 95% recorded once. Thymus was obtained from resections taken during corrective heart surgery. The sample taken for sequencing was thymus tissue. These receptors all come from a boy less than two years old with a congenital heart defect but otherwise immunologically healthy.

This chain uses TRBV27 with TRBJ1-3; 7 bases are shared with TRBD1. Germline assignment: CDR1 MNHEY and CDR2 SMNVEV (reference sequence). CDR3 length equals 20 residues. V gave up 6 bases and J gave up 0 bases; unmatched junction bases: 20. CDR3 nucleotide sequence: TGTGCCAGCAGCTTTGAGATCAATTCCTCGACAGGGCACTCTGGAAACACCATATATTTT. It specifies CASSFEINSSTGHSGNTIYF.

This clone was seen once. J is TRBJ2-5 and V is TRBV12-5; a weak D match, TRBD2 (5 bases). This CDR3 has 16 residues. Germline-derived CDR1 and CDR2 are LGHNT and FRNRAP. Trimming took off 1 base at V and 5 bases at J, with 17 bases between the two ends. CDR3 protein: CASGLATKDGGETQYF. DNA of the CDR3: TGTGCTAGTGGTTTGGCTACAAAGGACGGAGGCGAGACCCAGTACTTC. The full variable domain, its missing parts supplied by reference TRBV12-5 and TRBJ2-5, is DARVTQTPRHKVTEMGQEVTMRCQPILGHNTVFWYRQTMMQGLELLAYFRNRAPLDDSGMPKDRFSAEMPDATLATLKIQPSEPRDSAVYFCASGLATKDGGETQYFGPGTRLLVL.

The chain has TRBV19 and TRBJ1-1; D might be TRBD1 (5 bases). The germline CDR1 and CDR2 sequences are LNHDA and SQIVND (reference sequence). Trimming removed 5 bases from V and 0 bases from J, with 10 bases in between. The CDR3 is made up of 14 amino acids. The CDR3 coding sequence is TGTGCCAGTAGTCTACAACAGGTGAACACTGAAGCTTTCTTT. Translation gives CASSLQQVNTEAFF.

This sequence joins TRBV7-9 and TRBJ1-2, with 8 bases identical to TRBD1. Per germline, CDR1 SEHNR and CDR2 FQNEAQ (reference sequence). The ends lost 5 bases at V and 7 bases at J; junction bases unmatched: 12. The CDR3 spans 15 residues. The CDR3 coding sequence is TGTGCCAGCAGCCCCGGACAGGGCGATCGTGGTGGCTACACCTTC. Its translation is CASSPGQGDRGGYTF.

The chain carries TRBV19 and TRBJ1-2; 7 bases agree with TRBD1. CDR1 and CDR2 from the germline V gene are LNHDA and SQIVND (reference sequence). The CDR3 spans 15 residues. J was trimmed by 3 bases and V by 4 bases; bases with no gene match: 8. The CDR3 loop is CASSTSTGPYYGYTF. The DNA for the CDR3 is TGTGCCAGTAGTACTTCGACAGGGCCCTACTATGGCTACACCTTC.

The chain joins TRBV7-2 to TRBJ1-3; D remains ambiguous. This CDR3 has 14 amino acids. Between the trimmed V and J ends, which lost 5 bases and 1 base, there was a span of 9 bases. Germline assignment: CDR1 SGHTA and CDR2 FQGNSA. In DNA, the CDR3 is TGTGCCAGCAGCGCCGCTGGATCTGGAAACACCATATATTTT. This translates into CASSAAGSGNTIYF.

The gene calls are TRBV15 and TRBJ2-3; 7 positions agree with TRBD1. Trimming cost V 3 bases and J 6 bases; bases outside gene matches: 6. The CDR3 has 14 residues. Germline CDR1 is LNHNV and CDR2 is YYDKDF (reference sequence). CDR3 in amino acids: CATSRSDRRDTQYF. The CDR3 DNA is TGTGCCACCAGCAGGTCGGACAGGAGGGATACGCAGTATTTT.

This chain connects TRBV11-2 to TRBJ2-5, with TRBD2 as a possible D gene (6 bases). Trimming removed 4 bases at V and 5 bases at J, with 20 bases between. The CDR3 length is 16 residues. The germline V gene encodes CDR1 SGHAT and CDR2 FQNNGV. The CDR3 protein is CASSSNERAPRETQYF. CDR3 nucleotides: TGTGCCAGCAGCTCGAATGAGCGGGCGCCGAGGGAGACCCAGTACTTC.

The chain uses TRBV11-2 and TRBJ2-7; TRBD1 or TRBD2 may be the D gene (6 bases each). Trimming took off 1 base at V and 3 bases at J, with 10 bases between the two ends. This CDR3 has 14 residues. Germline CDR1 is SGHAT and CDR2 is FQNNGV. This CDR3 reads CASSLVGGHYEQYF. CDR3 DNA sequence: TGTGCCAGCAGCTTAGTAGGGGGGCACTACGAGCAGTACTTC.

This chain uses TRBV7-6 with TRBJ1-1; the D gene is possibly TRBD1 (5 bases). CDR3 length equals 15 residues. V was trimmed by 2 bases and J by 1 base, leaving 11 bases between them. CDR1 is SGHVS, CDR2 FNYEAQ, per germline. Written as DNA, the CDR3 is TGTGCCAGCAGCTTATATCGGGGGGGGAACACTGAAGCTTTCTTT. This sequence encodes CASSLYRGGNTEAFF.

As DNA, the CDR3 is TGTGCCAGCAGTTCCGGGGCGGGTAACATTCAGTACTTC. Encoded protein: CASSSGAGNIQYF. J is TRBJ2-4 and V is TRBV6-5; D possibly uses TRBD1 or TRBD2 (5 bases each). CDR1 MNHEY and CDR2 SVGAGI come from the germline V gene. The V end was cut by 4 bases, the J end by 7 bases, with 11 bases between. The CDR3 is made up of 13 amino acids.

The genes are TRBV9 and TRBJ2-7; D is unclear. The CDR3 runs 14 residues. The germline gives CDR1 SGDLS, CDR2 YYNGEE. V lost 0 bases to trimming and J lost 4 bases, with 11 bases between them. CDR3 sequence (DNA): TGTGCCAGCAGCGTAGGTGTAGGGAATTACGAGCAGTACTTC. This sequence encodes CASSVGVGNYEQYF.

This clone has only one observation. The V and J genes are TRBV2 and TRBJ1-4; TRBD1 matches at 7 bases. Germline assignment: CDR1 SNHLY and CDR2 FYNNEI. The CDR3 contains 16 residues. The ends lost 1 base at V and 6 bases at J; junction bases unmatched: 8. The CDR3 sequence is CASSEVTGRSYEKLFF. The DNA of the CDR3 is TGTGCCAGCAGTGAAGTGACAGGGCGGTCGTATGAAAAACTGTTTTTT.

Comments on this clone: Relative to the germline gene, one junction end is altered; a read error may explain this. The chain employs TRBV6-1 and TRBJ2-5; 10 nucleotides align to TRBD1. The germline V gene has CDR1 MNHNS and CDR2 SASEGT. The CDR3 is 13 amino acids. As DNA, the CDR3 is TGTGCCAGCAGCGGGACAGGGGAAGAGGCCCAGTACTTC. This translates into CASSGTGEEAQYF.

The genes are TRBV30 and TRBJ1-2, with no clear D. Between the trimmed V and J ends, which lost 1 base and 5 bases, there was a span of 5 bases. Germline V gene sequence: CDR1 GTSNPN, CDR2 SVGIG (reference sequence). The CDR3 extends over 11 amino acids. CDR3 amino acids: CAWSAGYGYTF. For the CDR3, the DNA is TGTGCCTGGAGTGCGGGGTATGGCTACACCTTC.

The DNA of the CDR3 is TGTGCCAGCAGTCCGACAGGGTCCAACAATGAGCAGTTCTTC. Translation: CASSPTGSNNEQFF. The chain couples TRBV28 to TRBJ2-1; TRBD1 aligns across 7 bases. CDR1 MDHEN and CDR2 SYDVKM come from the germline V gene. The CDR3 is made up of 14 amino acids. V lost 5 bases and J lost 5; bases outside the gene matches: 6.

The chain employs TRBV7-2 and TRBJ2-5, with 7 bases matching TRBD2. The length of the CDR3 is 13 residues. V was pared by 6 bases and J by 6 bases, with 7 bases of the junction left unmatched. Germline CDR1 reads SGHTA; CDR2 reads FQGNSA. The CDR3 coding sequence is TGTGCCAGCAGTTCTCAAGCGGGGCAGACCCAGTACTTC. Translating gives CASSSQAGQTQYF. Combining the CDR3 with reference TRBV7-2 and TRBJ2-5 gives the whole variable domain GAGVSQSPSNKVTEKGKDVELRCDPISGHTALYWYRQSLGQGLEFLIYFQGNSAPDKSGLPSDRFSAERTGGSVSTLTIQRTQQEDSAVYLCASSSQAGQTQYFGPGTRLLVL.

V and J are TRBV5-4 and TRBJ2-1; 9 nucleotides align to TRBD2. This CDR3 comprises 18 residues. The J segment lost 2 bases and the V segment lost 4 bases, leaving 13 bases of the junction unmatched. Germline CDR1 SGHNT, CDR2 YYREEE (reference sequence). The CDR3 region is CASSMDSLGLAPYNEQFF. The CDR3 nucleotides read TGTGCCAGCAGCATGGATAGTTTGGGACTAGCCCCCTACAATGAGCAGTTCTTC.

V is TRBV27 and J is TRBJ1-5; 8 bases agree with TRBD1. CDR1 is MNHEY and CDR2 is SMNVEV in the germline V gene (reference sequence). Losses at the gene ends were 6 bases for V and 6 bases for J; bases not matched to a gene: 7. The CDR3 extends over 14 amino acids. CDR3 nucleotides: TGTGCCAGCAGACCCGCAGGGGGCAGTCAGCCCCAGCATTTT. Its protein is CASRPAGGSQPQHF.

The chain employs TRBV6-5 and TRBJ2-7; D might be TRBD1 (5 bases). Trimming pared 2 bases from V and 4 bases from J, leaving 18 bases between. This CDR3 contains 16 residues. From germline, CDR1 is MNHEY and CDR2 SVGAGI. Here the CDR3 reads CASSYQWKSGSYEQYF. The CDR3, as DNA: TGTGCCAGCAGTTACCAATGGAAATCAGGGTCGTACGAGCAGTACTTC.

This chain joins TRBV28 and TRBJ2-5; perhaps TRBD1 as D (6 bases). This CDR3 comprises 15 residues. CDR1 and CDR2 (germline): MDHEN, SYDVKM. The V end lost 6 bases, the J end lost 3 bases, and 17 bases lay between the germline ends. The CDR3 here is CASSWDKVLKETQYF. The CDR3 nucleotides are TGTGCCAGCAGCTGGGACAAAGTTTTAAAAGAGACCCAGTACTTC.

The chain joins TRBV4-2 to TRBJ2-2; D might be TRBD2 (5 bases). Germline values: CDR1 LGHNA, CDR2 YNFKEQ. V gave up 3 bases and J gave up 7 bases, with 21 bases separating them. This CDR3 comprises 17 residues. For the CDR3, the DNA is TGTGCCAGCAGCCAGTGGAAGAGAGGGAGCGGAAACGGGGAGCTGTTTTTT. Residues: CASSQWKRGSGNGELFF.

The V and J genes are TRBV29-1 and TRBJ1-2, with TRBD1 as a possible D gene (6 bases). The germline gives CDR1 SQVTM, CDR2 ANQGSEA. The V end lost 6 bases, the J end lost 6 bases, and 11 bases lay between the germline ends. The CDR3 covers 11 residues. The CDR3 DNA reads as TGCAGCGTGATTTCAGGGGATGGCTACACCTTC. Amino acids: CSVISGDGYTF. The full variable domain, in which reference TRBV29-1 and TRBJ1-2 provide the parts outside the CDR3, is SAVISQKPSRDICQRGTSLTIQCQVDSQVTMMFWYRQQPGQSLTLIATANQGSEATYESGFVIDKFPISRPNLTFSTLTVSNMSPEDSSIYLCSVISGDGYTFGSGTRLTVV.

This sequence joins TRBV19 and TRBJ1-5, with D perhaps TRBD1 (6 bases). Trimming removed 1 base at V and 5 bases at J, with 18 bases between. Germline V CDR1 and CDR2: LNHDA, SQIVND (reference sequence). The CDR3 loop spans 17 amino acids. The CDR3 bases are TGTGCCAGTAGTATAGGATATTGGGCAGGGGCGCATCAGCCCCAGCATTTT. The encoded protein is CASSIGYWAGAHQPQHF.

This chain joins TRBV28 and TRBJ1-3; D is unclear. The V end lost 1 base, the J end lost 4 bases, and 2 bases lay between the germline ends. This CDR3 has 12 amino acids. CDR1 and CDR2 (germline): MDHEN, SYDVKM. The CDR3: CASSLSGNTIYF. CDR3 DNA sequence: TGTGCCAGCAGTTTATCGGGAAACACCATATATTTT.